The next 26 T cell receptor beta chains were all read from a single sample in a study of identical twins. A single record per CDR3 protein comes from TCRdb applying MiXCR to the 5' RACE reads. Among around 570,000 distinct CDR3 sequences, approximately 9.6% were seen once, and the ten largest hold 2.5% to 3.5%. The same sample was also studied in work on yellow fever vaccine responses in identical twins.

Specimen: PBMCs. These TCRs come from a woman younger than 30 in good health.

The chain is built from TRBV19 and TRBJ2-7; D ambiguous. CDR1 LNHDA and CDR2 SQIVND come from the germline V gene (reference sequence). V lost 7 bases, J lost 0 bases, and 7 bases lay in between. The CDR3 extends over 12 amino acids. CDR3 region: CASNRYSYEQYF. The CDR3 region has the DNA TGTGCCAGTAATCGGTACTCCTACGAGCAGTACTTC.

This chain joins TRBV20-1 and TRBJ2-7; 7 nucleotides agree with TRBD2. The CDR3 runs to 14 residues. CDR1 and CDR2 (germline): DFQATT, SNEGSKA (reference sequence). The trim removed 0 bases at V and 6 bases at J, leaving 8 bases unmatched. The CDR3 sequence: CSARETSDSAEQYF. For the CDR3, the DNA is TGCAGTGCTAGAGAAACTAGCGATTCTGCCGAGCAGTACTTC.

A few counts support this clonotype. At one boundary the junction diverges from the germline segment, which might be a read error. V and J are TRBV7-7 and TRBJ2-7; D might be TRBD1 or TRBD2, each matching 5 bases. This CDR3 spans 16 amino acids. Germline CDR1 reads SSHAT; CDR2 reads FNYEAQ (reference sequence). CDR3 protein: CASSPGTLTSSYEQYF. The DNA of the CDR3 is TGTGCTAGCAGCCCCGGGACCCTGACAAGCTCCTACGAGCAGTACTTC.

This clonotype has only a few counts. This rearrangement joins TRBV29-1 to TRBJ2-1, with 8 nucleotides matching TRBD2. Germline loops: CDR1 SQVTM, CDR2 ANQGSEA. The CDR3 length is 14 residues. V was clipped by 2 bases and J by 7 bases; unmatched bases: 7. The CDR3 here is CSVEIAGIENEQFF. The DNA of the CDR3 is TGCAGCGTTGAAATAGCGGGAATAGAGAATGAGCAGTTCTTC.

This clonotype has a handful of counts. This chain joins TRBV7-2 and TRBJ2-3; 11 bases match TRBD2. The CDR3 extends over 16 amino acids. Trimming at V came to 4 bases and at J to 5 bases, leaving 8 bases not matched to a gene. Germline CDR1 is SGHTA and CDR2 is FQGNSA. CDR3 sequence (DNA): TGTGCCAGCAGCTCCGATAGCGGGGGGGCCGGAGATACGCAGTATTTT. Its translation is CASSSDSGGAGDTQYF.

This clonotype has a count of ten or more. This chain links TRBV18 with TRBJ2-1, with 10 bases matching TRBD2. Germline values: CDR1 KGHSH, CDR2 LQKENI. The V gene end was trimmed by 4 bases and the J gene end by 8 bases; junction bases not matched to a gene: 2. This CDR3 contains 13 residues. CDR3 region: CASSLGTSDEQFF. In DNA, the CDR3 is TGTGCCAGCTCACTAGGGACTAGCGATGAGCAGTTCTTC.

The table lists this clonotype with a few counts. One end of the junction does not line up with germline, which may come from a read error. This chain joins TRBV7-9 and TRBJ2-2; 11 bases map to TRBD1. Germline CDR1 is SEHNR and CDR2 is FQNEAQ (reference sequence). The CDR3 contains 19 residues. CDR3 protein: CASRTGTGGFHIDTGELFF. The CDR3 nucleotides are TGTGCTAGCAGAACCGGGACAGGGGGGTTTCATATCGACACCGGGGAGCTGTTTTTT.

The chain couples TRBV18 to TRBJ2-7; 9 bases fit TRBD1. Trimming removed 6 bases from V and 5 bases from J; junction bases left unmatched: 8. Germline lookup yields CDR1 KGHSH and CDR2 LQKENI. This CDR3 region has 14 residues. The CDR3 reads CASSPMGQGHEQYF. The DNA for the CDR3 is TGTGCCAGCTCCCCTATGGGACAGGGTCACGAGCAGTACTTC.

V and J are TRBV12-5 and TRBJ2-5, with 7 nucleotides matching TRBD1. The germline V gene has CDR1 LGHNT and CDR2 FRNRAP. The J segment lost 6 bases and the V segment lost 5 bases, leaving 3 bases of the junction unmatched. There are 12 residues in the CDR3. In nucleotides, the CDR3 is TGTGCTAGTGGTGACAGGGCCCAGACCCAGTACTTC. It codes for CASGDRAQTQYF.

This clonotype was recorded at least ten times. V gene TRBV5-1 combines with J gene TRBJ1-4; 7 bases match TRBD1. Germline-derived CDR1 and CDR2 are SGHRS and YFSETQ. The V and J ends lost 0 bases and 7 bases, in that order; junction bases with no gene match: 3. The length of the CDR3 is 14 residues. The CDR3 here is CASSLEQGGEKLFF. The CDR3 region has the DNA TGCGCCAGCAGCTTGGAGCAGGGGGGTGAAAAACTGTTTTTT.

The rearrangement uses TRBV2 and TRBJ2-7; the D gene is possibly TRBD2 (6 bases). Germline assignment: CDR1 SNHLY and CDR2 FYNNEI. The germline V and J ends were trimmed by 2 bases and 2 bases, with 10 bases remaining between them. The CDR3 loop spans 14 amino acids. The CDR3 spells CASSEQGGAYEQYF. The CDR3 nucleotides read TGTGCCAGCAGTGAACAGGGAGGTGCCTACGAGCAGTACTTC. Full variable domain (missing parts from reference TRBV2 and TRBJ2-7): EPEVTQTPSHQVTQMGQEVILRCVPISNHLYFYWYRQILGQKVEFLVSFYNNEISEKSEIFDDQFSVERPDGSNFTLKIRSTKLEDSAMYFCASSEQGGAYEQYFGPGTRLTVT.

The genes are TRBV20-1 and TRBJ2-1; 9 nucleotides agree with TRBD2. The CDR3 consists of 19 residues. V dropped 5 bases and J dropped 4; count of bases not matched to a gene: 21. Per germline, CDR1 DFQATT and CDR2 SNEGSKA (reference sequence). This CDR3 is CSALTGTASGTSRYNEQFF. For the CDR3, the DNA is TGCAGTGCTTTGACCGGGACAGCCTCCGGGACTAGCCGGTACAATGAGCAGTTCTTC.

This clonotype was recorded at least ten times. J is TRBJ1-2 and V is TRBV5-1, with TRBD1 matching over 7 bases. Losses at the gene ends were 5 bases for V and 4 bases for J; bases not matched to a gene: 8. This CDR3 is built from 14 residues. Germline assignment: CDR1 SGHRS and CDR2 YFSETQ. The chain's CDR3 is CASRFGTVSYGYTF. CDR3 DNA: TGCGCCAGCAGGTTCGGGACAGTCTCCTATGGCTACACCTTC.

The chain is built from TRBV15 and TRBJ2-1; possibly TRBD2 for D (6 bases). Germline CDR1 LNHNV, CDR2 YYDKDF (reference sequence). V was clipped by 0 bases and J by 6 bases, with 21 bases between them. The CDR3 spans 18 residues. CDR3 amino acids: CATSRELPAGGSGNEQFF. DNA for the CDR3: TGTGCCACCAGCAGAGAGTTACCGGCTGGAGGGTCTGGCAATGAGCAGTTCTTC.

This clonotype was found many times. This chain joins TRBV10-3 and TRBJ2-2, with no clear D. The CDR3 consists of 15 residues. V lost 3 bases, J lost 3 bases, and 11 bases lay in between. Per the germline V gene, CDR1 is ENHRY and CDR2 is SYGVKD. In DNA form, the CDR3 reads TGTGCCATCAGTGAATTTGGACGGGACACCGGGGAGCTGTTTTTT. Translated: CAISEFGRDTGELFF.

This clonotype appeared many times. The chain combines TRBV5-5 with TRBJ1-1; weak D call: TRBD1 (6 bases). Trimming cost V 0 bases and J 5 bases, with 14 bases left between them. Germline lookup yields CDR1 SGHKS and CDR2 YYEKEE (reference sequence). This CDR3 contains 15 residues. The CDR3 nucleotides are TGTGCCAGCAGCTTGGGACAGGCTATGAGAACTGAAGCTTTCTTT. This gives the protein CASSLGQAMRTEAFF.

This clonotype was seen only a few times. CDR3 region: CASSLVGTSGGAYEQFF. The CDR3 DNA is TGTGCCAGCAGTTTAGTCGGGACTAGCGGGGGGGCCTATGAGCAGTTCTTC. The chain links TRBV27 to TRBJ2-1, with TRBD2 matching over 16 bases. V was clipped by 2 bases and J by 8 bases; unmatched bases: 6. The germline CDR1 and CDR2 sequences are MNHEY and SMNVEV (reference sequence). The CDR3 covers 17 residues.

The table lists this clonotype with many counts. The chain is built from TRBV29-1 and TRBJ2-7; D perhaps matches TRBD1 (7 bases). CDR3 size: 14 residues. V was shortened by 5 bases and J by 3 bases, with 17 bases between the two germline ends. In germline, CDR1 is SQVTM, CDR2 ANQGSEA. The CDR3, as DNA: TGCAGCGTTCAGGTTCAGGGGGGAAACTACGAGCAGTACTTC. This codes for CSVQVQGGNYEQYF.

This clonotype appeared a few times. V usage is TRBV7-9 and J usage is TRBJ1-5; 10 bases match TRBD1. V lost 5 bases, J lost 8 bases, and 3 bases stayed unmatched. CDR3 size: 13 residues. The germline V gene has CDR1 SEHNR and CDR2 FQNEAQ (reference sequence). CDR3 nucleotides: TGTGCCAGCAGCGGACAGGGGGATGAGCCCCAGCATTTT. It encodes CASSGQGDEPQHF.

The gene calls are TRBV11-2 and TRBJ2-1; TRBD2 matches 7 bases. Germline V CDR1 and CDR2: SGHAT, FQNNGV. The V segment lost 1 base and the J segment 8 bases; nucleotides outside the gene matches: 8. The CDR3 sequence is 15 residues long. The CDR3, as DNA: TGTGCCAGCAGCTTAGGGGAGGGCCATCCGGATGAGCAGTTCTTC. Protein: CASSLGEGHPDEQFF.

As regards this clonotype: A junction boundary mismatches the germline segment, possibly from a read error. The chain joins TRBV6-6 to TRBJ2-7; no clear D. The CDR3 runs 12 residues. The germline V gene encodes CDR1 MNHNY and CDR2 SVGAGI (reference sequence). The CDR3 sequence: CASRYSLSEQYF. The CDR3 bases are TGTGCCAGCAGATACTCCCTCTCCGAGCAGTACTTC.

This clonotype was seen at least ten times. The chain carries TRBV28 and TRBJ1-2; 10 nucleotides line up with TRBD1. The junction had 12 bases not matched to a gene; V was cut back by 11 bases and J by 6 bases. The CDR3 is made up of 14 amino acids. Germline values: CDR1 MDHEN, CDR2 SYDVKM. Written as DNA, the CDR3 is TGTGCCTCGAAAGCCGGGACAGGGGTTCATGGCTACACCTTC. Protein sequence: CASKAGTGVHGYTF.

This chain connects TRBV5-6 to TRBJ2-1, with D uncertain. Trimming cost V 2 bases and J 4 bases, with 13 bases left between them. CDR1 and CDR2 from the germline V gene are SGHDT and YYEEEE. The CDR3 loop spans 15 amino acids. The CDR3 region is CASSLAPVGYNEQFF. CDR3 DNA sequence: TGTGCCAGCAGCTTAGCCCCAGTGGGTTACAATGAGCAGTTCTTC.

This clonotype was counted ten times or more. V gene TRBV6-2 or TRBV6-3 combines with J gene TRBJ1-5, with TRBD1 matching over 7 bases. The CDR3 is 16 amino acids. Per the germline V gene, CDR1 is MNHEY and CDR2 is SVGEGT. V lost 2 bases to trimming and J lost 0 bases; unmatched junction nucleotides: 4. The CDR3 DNA reads as TGTGCCAGCAGTTACCCAGGGGGATATAGCAATCAGCCCCAGCATTTT. This sequence encodes CASSYPGGYSNQPQHF.

V is TRBV5-1 and J is TRBJ2-7, with D perhaps TRBD1 or TRBD2 (5 bases each). V lost 2 bases, J lost 0 bases, and 9 bases lay in between. The CDR3 extends over 14 amino acids. The germline V gene encodes CDR1 SGHRS and CDR2 YFSETQ. CDR3 sequence (DNA): TGCGCCAGCAGCTTTGGGGACCCCTCCTACGAGCAGTACTTC. Protein product: CASSFGDPSYEQYF.

This clonotype has ten or more counts. J is TRBJ2-2 and V is TRBV6-2 or TRBV6-3, with D possibly TRBD2 on 6 matching bases. Trimming stripped 11 bases from V and 4 bases from J, with 23 bases between. The germline V gene encodes CDR1 MNHEY and CDR2 SVGEGT. The CDR3 runs 16 residues. The CDR3: CARKSRDLGATGELFF. The DNA for the CDR3 is TGTGCCCGCAAGTCTCGGGACTTAGGGGCCACCGGGGAGCTGTTTTTT.